The source of this TCR beta chain is a study of blood T cell repertoires in COVID-19. The authors' processing: Reference gene primers were amplified, and this amplification served to estimate nucleated cell counts. This table comes from immunoSEQ multiplex PCR, and its TCRdb copy is limited to in-frame clones, with some not included. V, J and clone size are taken as reported in that table, and D and trimming were inferred from the DNA itself. The sample has roughly 250,000 clones, 70% to 85% seen once. Specimen: peripheral blood. The source of this sequence is a woman of 80 years or more with active or convalescent COVID-19.

CDR3 sequence reads: CASWTGMFGYTF. CDR3 bases: TGTGCCAGTTGGACAGGGATGTTTGGCTACACCTTC. The rearrangement links TRBV12-3 or TRBV12-4 to TRBJ1-2, with 8 bases fitting TRBD1. Unmatched junction bases numbered 7, after V lost 9 bases and J lost 7 bases. The CDR3 is 12 residues long.